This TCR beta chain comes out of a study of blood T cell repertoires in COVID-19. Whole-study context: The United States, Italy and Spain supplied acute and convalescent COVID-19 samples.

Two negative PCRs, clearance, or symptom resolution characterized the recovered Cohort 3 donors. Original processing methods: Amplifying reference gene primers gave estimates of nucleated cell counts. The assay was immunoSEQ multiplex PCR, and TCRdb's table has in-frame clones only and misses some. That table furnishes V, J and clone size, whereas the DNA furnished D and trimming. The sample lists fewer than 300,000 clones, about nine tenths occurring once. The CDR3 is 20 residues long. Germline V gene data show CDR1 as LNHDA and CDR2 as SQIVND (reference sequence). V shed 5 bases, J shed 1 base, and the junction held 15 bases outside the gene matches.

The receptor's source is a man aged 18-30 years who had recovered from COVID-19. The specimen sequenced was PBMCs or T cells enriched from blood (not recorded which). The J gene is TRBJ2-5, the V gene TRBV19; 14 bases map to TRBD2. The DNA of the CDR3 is TGTGCCAGTAGTGTCCTCTCCAGGAGACTAGCGGGAGGGATCCAAGAGACCCAGTACTTC. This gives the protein CASSVLSRRLAGGIQETQYF.